This TCR beta chain originates from a study of blood T cell repertoires in COVID-19. For the study at large: Nucleic acid was either cDNA or gDNA, and it came from T cells, B-cell-depleted T cells, or PBMCs.

Trimming cost V 1 base and J 2 bases, with 13 bases left between them. Germline lookup yields CDR1 GTSNPN and CDR2 SVGIG (reference sequence). This CDR3 has 15 amino acids. Original handling: Amplification of reference gene primers provided the estimated nucleated cell counts. TCRdb's table, derived via immunoSEQ multiplex PCR, lists solely in-frame clones and lacks some. From that table come the V and J calls and clone size; the DNA was used to work out D and trimming. Of around 35,000 clones listed, around nine tenths are singletons. Sequencing was done on a sample of peripheral blood. The receptor was isolated from a man between 65 and 85 years old with acute or convalescent COVID-19. The rearrangement links TRBV30 to TRBJ2-3; a weak D match, TRBD1 (6 bases). In DNA, the CDR3 is TGTGCCTGGAGTGGGAAGGGGGAGAACACAGATACGCAGTATTTT. Translated: CAWSGKGENTDTQYF.